This note documents a single T cell receptor (beta chain) sequence. This clonotype was seen more than once but under ten times. Its antigen is not yet known. No base qualities exist here, and no much larger clone lies one base off it. Sequencing was performed on an Illumina NovaSeq 6000. TCRalpha and TCRbeta cDNA libraries were built by 5'RACE with constant-segment primers, adding sample barcodes and unique molecular identifiers. Trizol reagent was used to extract RNA from every sample. Libraries were amplified in two PCR steps, with a second sample barcode and Illumina TruSeq adapters added in the second step. Sequencing of libraries was performed on an Illumina NovaSeq with 2 x 150 bp paired-end reads. Processing in the source paper ran as follows. With migec v1.2.7, reads were demultiplexed and then collapsed into UMI-guided consensus sequences. Using mixcr v2.1.11, the UMI consensuses were aligned to TRA and TRB V and J templates and assembled into clonotypes. Clonotypes were classified as expanded or contracted when called significant by both edgeR and NoisET, with noise models trained on biological replicates. For edgeR calls, the thresholds were a false discovery rate-adjusted p below 0.01 and a log2 fold-change of 1. As an exploratory analysis of dynamics, PCA with hierarchical clustering was applied to max-normalized trajectories of the 1000 most abundant clonotypes. Each responding clone was given a CD4 or CD8 phenotype based on the CD4+ and CD8+ repertoires, which had been sequenced separately. TCRdb handled the public reads itself, with Q25 trimming in fastp and clone calling in MiXCR, and kept productive beta chains. For every CDR3 protein sequence, its rows merge into one entry that carries the most common genes and DNA. These V and J calls rely on TCRdb rather than the paper's analysis. In this sample the table shows about 200,000 distinct CDR3 sequences, around 9.1% of which occur a single time. Clones ranked in the top ten supply about 3.8% of the sample.

This sample was taken from a study of T-cell memory formation after mild COVID-19 (dated by TCRdb to 2020 to 2022). Notes on the research overall: TCR sequence clusters from the two donors were found to be largely donor specific. Longitudinal TCRalpha and TCRbeta repertoire sequencing tracked T-cell clones expanding and contracting after mild COVID-19 in a couple of donors. The cohort was made up of two young adult volunteers, one female and one male, who were previously healthy. The study at large found these results: The study included only a couple of mild cases, and larger cohorts that include severe cases with pre-infection samples were judged to be necessary. From day 15 to 85, contracting clones showed balanced CD4/CD8 phenotypes, whereas a second wave of clones that expanded from day 15 to 37 leaned towards CD4+. Some responding clones were detected in pre-infection memory, suggesting pre-existing cross-reactive memory T cells joined the SARS-CoV-2 response. Contracting CD4+ clones were found mainly in CM and EM memory subsets, while CD8+ clones were enriched in EMRA. The second-wave clones that peaked on day 37 were not confirmed to be SARS-CoV-2 specific.

The CDR3 starts with the cysteine, ends with the phenylalanine, and has 15 residues. The only DNA kept is the CDR3, 45 bases in frame from the first base. CDR1 and CDR2 (MNHEY, SVGEGT) derive from the germline V gene. V is reduced by 6 bases and J by 3 bases, leaving a spacing of 15 bases between them. Ficoll-Paque density gradient centrifugation was the method used to isolate PBMCs. This TCR derives from a man between 18 and 35 years old who had mild COVID-19 (a few samples of this study predate the infection). The sample titles of this study are shuffled in the database, so cell type and time point are left out; the donor was told from shared clones. Sequencing was performed on PBMCs or a T cell subset sorted from them (not recorded which). The V gene is TRBV6-2 or TRBV6-3 and the J gene is TRBJ1-5; a tentative D call is TRBD1 (6 bases match). The CDR3 here reads CASRPGQLYNQPQHF. The DNA sequence is given as TGTGCCAGCAGACCTGGACAGTTATACAATCAGCCCCAGCATTTT.